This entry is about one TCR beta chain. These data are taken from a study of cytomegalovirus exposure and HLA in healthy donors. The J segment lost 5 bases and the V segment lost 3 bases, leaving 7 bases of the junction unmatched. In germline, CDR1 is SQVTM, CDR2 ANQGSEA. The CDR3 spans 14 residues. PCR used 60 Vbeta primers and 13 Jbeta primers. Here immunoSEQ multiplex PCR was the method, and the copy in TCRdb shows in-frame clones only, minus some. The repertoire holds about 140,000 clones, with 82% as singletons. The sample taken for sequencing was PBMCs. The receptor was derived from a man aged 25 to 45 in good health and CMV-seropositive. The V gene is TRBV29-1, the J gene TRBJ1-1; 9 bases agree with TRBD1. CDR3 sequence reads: CSVDRGQGGTEAFF. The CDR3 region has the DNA TGCAGCGTTGATAGGGGACAGGGAGGGACTGAAGCTTTCTTT.